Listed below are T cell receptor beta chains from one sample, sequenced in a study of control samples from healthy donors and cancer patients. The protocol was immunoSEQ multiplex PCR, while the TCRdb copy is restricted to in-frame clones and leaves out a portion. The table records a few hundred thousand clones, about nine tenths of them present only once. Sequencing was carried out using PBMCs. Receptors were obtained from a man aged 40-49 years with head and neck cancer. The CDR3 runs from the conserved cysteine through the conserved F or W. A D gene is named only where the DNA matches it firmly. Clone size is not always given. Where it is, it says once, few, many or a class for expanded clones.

CDR3aa: CSVDSTGTEAFF
CDR3nt: TGCAGCGTCGACAGTACCGGGACTGAAGCTTTCTTT
v_gene: TRBV29-1
j_gene: TRBJ1-1
abundance: .
d_gene: .

CDR3aa: CATLVRAPERSGYTF
CDR3nt: TGTGCCACCCTAGTCAGGGCTCCCGAAAGGTCTGGCTACACCTTC
v_gene: TRBV2
j_gene: TRBJ1-2
abundance: .
d_gene: .

CDR3aa: CASTPPGVLSSYNEQFF
CDR3nt: TGTGCCAGCACCCCCCCCGGGGTCCTTAGCTCCTACAATGAGCAGTTCTTC
v_gene: TRBV7-9
j_gene: TRBJ2-1
abundance: .
d_gene: .

CDR3aa: CASSSPRDAPPEQFF
CDR3nt: TGTGCCAGCAGCTCCCCCCGGGACGCCCCGCCTGAGCAGTTCTTC
v_gene: TRBV7-9
j_gene: TRBJ2-1
abundance: .
d_gene: .

CDR3aa: CASSLSRDLTDTQYF
CDR3nt: TGTGCCAGCAGCTTAAGTAGGGACTTGACAGATACGCAGTATTTT
v_gene: TRBV7-3
j_gene: TRBJ2-3
abundance: .
d_gene: .

CDR3aa: CASSQDDLEQYF
CDR3nt: TGTGCCAGCAGCCAAGACGACTTAGAGCAGTACTTC
v_gene: TRBV14
j_gene: TRBJ2-7
abundance: .
d_gene: .

CDR3aa: CASSLAMAGNTGELFF
CDR3nt: TGTGCCAGCAGCTTAGCGATGGCGGGGAACACCGGGGAGCTGTTTTTT
v_gene: TRBV7-2
j_gene: TRBJ2-2
abundance: .
d_gene: .

CDR3aa: CASSFVQGNTEAFF
CDR3nt: TGTGCCAGCAGCTTTGTACAGGGAAACACTGAAGCTTTCTTT
v_gene: TRBV9
j_gene: TRBJ1-1
abundance: .
d_gene: .

CDR3aa: CASSRGSRGEQFF
CDR3nt: TGCGCCAGCAGTCGCGGGAGCAGAGGTGAGCAGTTCTTC
v_gene: TRBV5-1
j_gene: TRBJ2-1
abundance: many
d_gene: TRBD2

CDR3aa: CASSRLMGLLINGQFF
CDR3nt: TGTGCCAGCAGCCGACTTATGGGACTCCTGATCAATGGGCAGTTCTTC
v_gene: TRBV13
j_gene: TRBJ2-1
abundance: .
d_gene: .

CDR3aa: CASSRDSESYNEQFF
CDR3nt: TGCGCCAGCAGCCGGGACAGTGAAAGCTACAATGAGCAGTTCTTC
v_gene: TRBV4-1
j_gene: TRBJ2-1
abundance: .
d_gene: TRBD1

CDR3aa: CASSFIEVYGYTF
CDR3nt: TGCGCCAGCAGCTTCATAGAAGTATATGGCTACACCTTC
v_gene: TRBV5-1
j_gene: TRBJ1-2
abundance: once
d_gene: .

CDR3aa: CASSSSRVGNEKLFF
CDR3nt: TGTGCCAGCAGCTCGTCCCGGGTCGGGAATGAAAAACTGTTTTTT
v_gene: TRBV7-2
j_gene: TRBJ1-4
abundance: .
d_gene: .

CDR3aa: CASSPSGGGLAVQETQYF
CDR3nt: TGTGCCAGCAGCCCCTCAGGGGGGGGCCTAGCGGTACAAGAGACCCAGTACTTC
v_gene: TRBV7-9
j_gene: TRBJ2-5
abundance: .
d_gene: .

CDR3aa: CASSLDAILTEQYF
CDR3nt: TGTGCCAGCAGCTTAGACGCCATCTTAACCGAGCAGTACTTC
v_gene: TRBV7-2
j_gene: TRBJ2-7
abundance: .
d_gene: .

CDR3aa: CASSRDRRHQPQHF
CDR3nt: TGTGCCAGTAGCCGGGACAGGCGACATCAGCCCCAGCATTTT
v_gene: TRBV19
j_gene: TRBJ1-5
abundance: .
d_gene: TRBD1

CDR3aa: CASRSARGIQETQYF
CDR3nt: TGCGCCAGCAGATCAGCACGGGGTATCCAAGAGACCCAGTACTTC
v_gene: TRBV5-1
j_gene: TRBJ2-5
abundance: .
d_gene: .

CDR3aa: CASSFLGGVNTGELFF
CDR3nt: TGTGCCAGCAGCTTCCTCGGGGGGGTAAACACCGGGGAGCTGTTTTTT
v_gene: TRBV9
j_gene: TRBJ2-2
abundance: .
d_gene: TRBD2

CDR3aa: CASSVEPTAYNSPLHF
CDR3nt: TGTGCCAGCAGCGTAGAACCGACGGCTTATAATTCACCCCTCCACTTT
v_gene: TRBV9
j_gene: TRBJ1-6
abundance: .
d_gene: .

CDR3aa: CASSIGRPLTGVGEAFF
CDR3nt: TGTGCCAGTAGTATTGGGAGGCCCCTAACAGGGGTCGGTGAAGCTTTCTTT
v_gene: TRBV19
j_gene: TRBJ1-1
abundance: .
d_gene: TRBD1

CDR3aa: CASSLMADLTYNEQFF
CDR3nt: TGTGCCAGCAGCTTGATGGCGGACTTGACCTACAATGAGCAGTTCTTC
v_gene: TRBV11-2
j_gene: TRBJ2-1
abundance: .
d_gene: .

CDR3aa: CASSEVLSGTKHGYTF
CDR3nt: TGTGCCAGCAGTGAAGTACTTTCCGGGACAAAGCATGGCTACACCTTC
v_gene: TRBV6-1
j_gene: TRBJ1-2
abundance: .
d_gene: .

CDR3aa: CASSPQGGEKLFF
CDR3nt: TGTGCCAGTAGTCCGCAGGGGGGTGAAAAACTGTTTTTT
v_gene: TRBV19
j_gene: TRBJ1-4
abundance: .
d_gene: TRBD1

CDR3aa: CASSKGSSGARGSYNEQFF
CDR3nt: TGTGCCAGCAGCAAAGGTAGTAGCGGGGCGAGGGGCTCCTACAATGAGCAGTTCTTC
v_gene: TRBV21-1
j_gene: TRBJ2-1
abundance: .
d_gene: .

CDR3aa: CASSLLGAKVGAEAFF
CDR3nt: TGTGCCAGCAGCCTATTAGGAGCCAAAGTTGGAGCTGAAGCTTTCTTT
v_gene: TRBV7-2
j_gene: TRBJ1-1
abundance: once
d_gene: .

CDR3aa: CASSRGPNLNTGELFF
CDR3nt: TGCGCCAGCAGCCGGGGCCCAAACCTGAACACCGGGGAGCTGTTTTTT
v_gene: TRBV4-3
j_gene: TRBJ2-2
abundance: .
d_gene: .

CDR3aa: CASRAGVLIYQETQYF
CDR3nt: TGTGCCAGTCGTGCGGGGGTTCTAATATACCAAGAGACCCAGTACTTC
v_gene: TRBV28
j_gene: TRBJ2-5
abundance: .
d_gene: TRBD2

CDR3aa: CATYAGTPRGYTF
CDR3nt: TGTGCCACCTACGCCGGGACGCCTCGGGGCTACACCTTC
v_gene: TRBV28
j_gene: TRBJ1-2
abundance: .
d_gene: .

CDR3aa: CASSSYRVYNSPLHF
CDR3nt: TGTGCCAGCAGTTCATACAGGGTCTATAATTCACCCCTCCACTTT
v_gene: TRBV27
j_gene: TRBJ1-6
abundance: .
d_gene: .

CDR3aa: CSVYTDSSYNEQFF
CDR3nt: TGCAGCGTCTACACAGACAGCTCCTACAATGAGCAGTTCTTC
v_gene: TRBV29-1
j_gene: TRBJ2-1
abundance: once
d_gene: .

CDR3aa: CASSKRDSLNQPQHF
CDR3nt: TGTGCCAGCAGCAAACGGGACAGCCTCAATCAGCCCCAGCATTTT
v_gene: TRBV27
j_gene: TRBJ1-5
abundance: .
d_gene: TRBD1

CDR3aa: CASSLGPKNTEAFF
CDR3nt: TGTGCCAGCAGCTTGGGCCCCAAGAACACTGAAGCTTTCTTT
v_gene: TRBV7-2
j_gene: TRBJ1-1
abundance: .
d_gene: .

CDR3aa: CASSMGRRGSRTDTQYF
CDR3nt: TGCGCCAGCAGCATGGGACGGCGGGGGAGTCGCACAGATACGCAGTATTTT
v_gene: TRBV4-1
j_gene: TRBJ2-3
abundance: few
d_gene: TRBD2

CDR3aa: CASSLAGGRSYEQYF
CDR3nt: TGTGCCAGCAGCTTAGCGGGAGGCAGGTCCTACGAGCAGTACTTC
v_gene: TRBV7-9
j_gene: TRBJ2-7
abundance: .
d_gene: .

CDR3aa: CASDTGLNTGELFF
CDR3nt: TGTGCCAGTGATACAGGGTTGAACACCGGGGAGCTGTTTTTT
v_gene: TRBV7-9
j_gene: TRBJ2-2
abundance: .
d_gene: .

CDR3aa: CASSTSGNSPLHF
CDR3nt: TGTGCCAGCAGCACCTCGGGGAATTCACCCCTCCACTTT
v_gene: TRBV9
j_gene: TRBJ1-6
abundance: .
d_gene: .

CDR3aa: CASSSVGKNQPQHF
CDR3nt: TGTGCCAGCAGCTCTGTAGGCAAGAATCAGCCCCAGCATTTT
v_gene: TRBV7-8
j_gene: TRBJ1-5
abundance: once
d_gene: .

CDR3aa: CASSLDQGTQYF
CDR3nt: TGCGCCAGCAGCTTGGATCAGGGGACCCAGTACTTC
v_gene: TRBV5-1
j_gene: TRBJ2-5
abundance: .
d_gene: .

CDR3aa: CASRGTEYEQYF
CDR3nt: TGTGCCAGCAGAGGGACCGAGTACGAGCAGTACTTC
v_gene: TRBV27
j_gene: TRBJ2-7
abundance: .
d_gene: .